This TCR beta chain was sequenced during a study of blood T cells in healthy people across ages. The sample providers were healthy Caucasian people from Russia, aged about 6 to 95. Study results and caveats: Roughly linear declines in TCR beta diversity per million T cells occurred with age.

This CDR3 contains 16 residues. V shed 1 base and J 8 bases; nucleotides not matched to a gene: 7. The germline V gene has CDR1 SGHRS and CDR2 YFSETQ. Worth noting for this clonotype: Its antigen is unknown.

The authors ran a second PCR of 7 to 11 cycles using a sample-barcoded 5' primer and a J-beta primer mix. The authors tagged each cDNA molecule using a template-switch adaptor with 12 random nucleotides. TCRdb recomputed calls from the 5' RACE reads with MiXCR, one row per CDR3 protein. The data hold 790,000 or so distinct CDR3 sequences, with 56% observed a single time. The clonotype comes from a man in his forties in good health. The chain couples TRBV5-1 to TRBJ2-1, with 12 bases aligning to TRBD2. Sequenced input: blood. The CDR3 coding sequence is TGCGCCAGCAGCTTGTGGCTAGCGGGGGGGCGGTATGAGCAGTTCTTC. This sequence encodes CASSLWLAGGRYEQFF.